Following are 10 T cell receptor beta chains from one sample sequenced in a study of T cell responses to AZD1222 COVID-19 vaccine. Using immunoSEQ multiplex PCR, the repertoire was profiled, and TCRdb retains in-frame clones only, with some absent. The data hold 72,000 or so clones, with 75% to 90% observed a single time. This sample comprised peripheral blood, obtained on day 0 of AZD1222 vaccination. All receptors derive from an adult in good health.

Here the CDR3 reads CASRPVTEMSEAFF. For the CDR3, the DNA is TGTGCCAGCAGGCCGGTAACAGAAATGTCTGAAGCTTTCTTT. The chain joins TRBV6-5 to TRBJ1-1; D remains ambiguous. In germline, CDR1 is MNHEY, CDR2 SVGAGI. The CDR3 sequence is 14 residues long. V lost 6 bases and J lost 6, with 17 bases in between.

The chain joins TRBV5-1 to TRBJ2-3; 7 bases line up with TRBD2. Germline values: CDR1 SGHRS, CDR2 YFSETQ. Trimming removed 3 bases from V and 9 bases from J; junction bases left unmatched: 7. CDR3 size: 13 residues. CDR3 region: CASSSGMRGTQYF. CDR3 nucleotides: TGCGCCAGCAGCTCTGGTATGCGGGGGACGCAGTATTTT.

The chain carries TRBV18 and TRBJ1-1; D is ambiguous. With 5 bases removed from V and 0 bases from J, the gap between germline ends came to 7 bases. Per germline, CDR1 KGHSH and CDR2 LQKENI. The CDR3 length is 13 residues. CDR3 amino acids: CASSEQLNTEAFF. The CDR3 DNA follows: TGTGCCAGCTCAGAGCAGTTGAACACTGAAGCTTTCTTT.

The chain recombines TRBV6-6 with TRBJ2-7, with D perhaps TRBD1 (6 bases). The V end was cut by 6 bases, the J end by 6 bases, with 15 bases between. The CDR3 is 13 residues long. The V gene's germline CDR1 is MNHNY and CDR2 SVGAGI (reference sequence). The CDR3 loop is CASSQTRGAEQYF. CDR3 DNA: TGTGCCAGCAGCCAAACCAGGGGTGCCGAGCAGTACTTC.

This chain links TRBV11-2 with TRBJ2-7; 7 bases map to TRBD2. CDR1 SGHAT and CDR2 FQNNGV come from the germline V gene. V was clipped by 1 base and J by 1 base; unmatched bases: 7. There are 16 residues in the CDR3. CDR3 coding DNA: TGTGCCAGCAGCTTAGGAGGGAGGGCCTTTTCCTACGAGCAGTACTTC. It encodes CASSLGGRAFSYEQYF.

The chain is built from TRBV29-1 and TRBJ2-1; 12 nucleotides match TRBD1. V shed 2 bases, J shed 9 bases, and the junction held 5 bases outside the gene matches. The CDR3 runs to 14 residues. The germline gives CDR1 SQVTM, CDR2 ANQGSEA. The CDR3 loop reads CSVEPGQGAIEQFF. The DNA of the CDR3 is TGCAGCGTTGAACCGGGACAGGGGGCTATTGAGCAGTTCTTC.

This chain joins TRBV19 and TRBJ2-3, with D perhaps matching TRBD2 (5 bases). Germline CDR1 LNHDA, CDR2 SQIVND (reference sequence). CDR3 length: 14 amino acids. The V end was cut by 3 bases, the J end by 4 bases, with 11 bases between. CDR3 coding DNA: TGTGCCAGTAGTATCATGAGGGCCCCAGATACGCAGTATTTT. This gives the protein CASSIMRAPDTQYF.

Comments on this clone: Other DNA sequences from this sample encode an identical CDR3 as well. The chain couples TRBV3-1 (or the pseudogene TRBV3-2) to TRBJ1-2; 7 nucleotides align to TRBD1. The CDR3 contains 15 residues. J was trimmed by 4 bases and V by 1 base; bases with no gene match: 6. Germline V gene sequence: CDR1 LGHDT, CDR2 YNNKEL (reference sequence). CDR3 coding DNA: TGTGCCAGCAGCCAAGGTCGACAGGGACTCTATGGCTACACCTTC. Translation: CASSQGRQGLYGYTF.

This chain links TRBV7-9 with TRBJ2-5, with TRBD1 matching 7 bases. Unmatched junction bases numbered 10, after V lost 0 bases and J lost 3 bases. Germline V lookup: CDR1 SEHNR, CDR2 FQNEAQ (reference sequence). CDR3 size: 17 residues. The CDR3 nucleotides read TGTGCCAGCAGCTTAGCCCTTGGACAGGTGCTGAAAGAGACCCAGTACTTC. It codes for CASSLALGQVLKETQYF. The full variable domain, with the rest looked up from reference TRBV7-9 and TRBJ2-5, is DTGVSQNPRHKITKRGQNVTFRCDPISEHNRLYWYRQTLGQGPEFLTYFQNEAQLEKSRLLSDRFSAERPKGSFSTLEIQRTEQGDSAMYLCASSLALGQVLKETQYFGPGTRLLVL.

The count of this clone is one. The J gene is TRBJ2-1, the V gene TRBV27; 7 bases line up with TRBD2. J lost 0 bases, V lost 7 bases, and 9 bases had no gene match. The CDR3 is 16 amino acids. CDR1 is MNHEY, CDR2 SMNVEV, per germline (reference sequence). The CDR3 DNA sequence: TGTGCCAGCACCCGAAGCGGGGCGTACTCCTACAATGAGCAGTTCTTC. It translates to CASTRSGAYSYNEQFF.